A selection of T cell receptor beta chains follows, all from one sample in a study of cytomegalovirus exposure and HLA in healthy donors. TCRdb's copy holds only in-frame clones and misses some; the assay was immunoSEQ multiplex PCR. The data hold 200,000 to 300,000 clones, with around 87% observed a single time. The sequenced sample consisted of PBMCs. These TCRs come from a man aged 18 to 30 in good health and CMV-seronegative. CDR3s include the opening cysteine and the closing phenylalanine or tryptophan. The D gene is left open where the match is weak. Expanded clones get a size class; other rows say once, few or many, or leave the size out.

v_call	clone_size	j_call	d_call	cdr3_nt	cdr3_aa
TRBV11-2	NA	TRBJ2-1	NA	TGTGCCAGCAGCTCGGGGTTGGAGCAGTTCTTC	CASSSGLEQFF
TRBV6-5	NA	TRBJ2-6	NA	TGTGCCAGCCGGACAGTGAGCTCTGGGGCCAACGTCCTGACTTTC	CASRTVSSGANVLTF
TRBV28	NA	TRBJ1-6	NA	TGTGCCAGCAGTTTATTGCAGGAAAATTCACCCCTCCACTTT	CASSLLQENSPLHF
TRBV5-6	NA	TRBJ1-1	TRBD1	TGTGCCAGCGCCAACAGGGGTTGGAACACTGAAGCTTTCTTT	CASANRGWNTEAFF
TRBV28	once	TRBJ2-2	NA	TGTGCCAGCAGTATGGTAGATCGGGTCGGGGAGCTGTTTTTT	CASSMVDRVGELFF
TRBV7-6	NA	TRBJ2-7	NA	TGTGCCAGCAGCTTATCCGGCTCCTACGAGCAGTACTTC	CASSLSGSYEQYF
TRBV19	NA	TRBJ2-7	NA	TGTGCCAGTTCATTCAGGGGCTCCTACGAGCAGTACTTC	CASSFRGSYEQYF
TRBV5-1	NA	TRBJ2-7	NA	TGCGCCAGCAGCTCGGATGCGGAGGAGGAGCAGTACTTC	CASSSDAEEEQYF
TRBV5-5	once	TRBJ2-2	TRBD2	TGTGCCAGCGGCCGGGGGGTCGTCGGGGAGCTGTTTTTT	CASGRGVVGELFF
TRBV7-8	once	TRBJ1-1	NA	TGTGCCAGCAGCTCGGGACATCCGAACACTGAAGCTTTCTTT	CASSSGHPNTEAFF
TRBV27	NA	TRBJ2-7	TRBD1	TGTGCCAGCAGTCCCGGGACAGGGATCGAGCAGTACTTC	CASSPGTGIEQYF
TRBV11-2	NA	TRBJ2-1	TRBD2	TGTGCCAGCAGCTTCGTTTTAGGGACTAGCGGGGATAATGAGCAGTTCTTC	CASSFVLGTSGDNEQFF
TRBV7-2	NA	TRBJ2-7	TRBD2	TGTGCCAGCAGCTTAGAAGCGGGACCAGCCTACGAGCAGTACTTC	CASSLEAGPAYEQYF
TRBV9	once	TRBJ1-3	NA	TGTGCCAGCAGCGTGACAGTAGCTGGAAACACCATATATTTT	CASSVTVAGNTIYF
TRBV5-6	NA	TRBJ1-2	NA	TGTGCCAGCAGCCGCCCCGCAGGTCGGGGCTACACCTTC	CASSRPAGRGYTF
TRBV5-1	NA	TRBJ2-7	TRBD2	TGCGCCAGCAGCTATCGGACTAGCGGGAGCGAGCAGTACTTC	CASSYRTSGSEQYF